These T cell receptor beta chains were read from a single sample in a study of blood T cell repertoires in COVID-19. Repertoires were generated with immunoSEQ multiplex PCR, while TCRdb's copy carries only in-frame clones and drops some. The table records roughly 350,000 clones, about 90% of them present only once. What was sequenced was peripheral blood. The receptor source for this set is a woman under 40 with COVID-19, enrolled during active disease. The CDR3 runs from the conserved cysteine through the conserved F or W. The D gene is left open where the match is weak. Size tells how often a clone was seen (once, few, many) or the class of an expanded clone, and some rows leave it out.

length	V	size	J	D	DNA	CDR3
17	TRBV7-6	.	TRBJ2-5	TRBD2	TGTGCCAGCAGCTTTCCACTCGATGGACTAGCAGTAGAGACCCAGTACTTC	CASSFPLDGLAVETQYF
13	TRBV25-1	few	TRBJ1-2	.	TGTGCCAGCACCGAGACAGGAGGCTATGGCTACACCTTC	CASTETGGYGYTF
16	TRBV28	.	TRBJ1-1	.	TGTGCCAGCAGTACCCGCCGGGGAGGGATGAACACTGAAGCTTTCTTT	CASSTRRGGMNTEAFF
15	TRBV2	.	TRBJ1-1	TRBD1	TGTGCCAGCAATGCGGCAGGGGGCATGAACACTGAAGCTTTCTTT	CASNAAGGMNTEAFF
13	TRBV5-1	.	TRBJ2-2	.	TGCGCCAGCAGCTTGTTTATGACCGGGGAGCTGTTTTTT	CASSLFMTGELFF
15	TRBV7-9	.	TRBJ2-6	TRBD2	TGTGCCAGCAGCCTAGCGGCCCTCGGGGCCAACGTCCTGACTTTC	CASSLAALGANVLTF
16	TRBV4-1	few	TRBJ2-1	TRBD2	TGCGCCAGCAGCCAAGTAACGGGGGGTCTTAGGAATGAGCAGTTCTTC	CASSQVTGGLRNEQFF
14	TRBV6-1	once	TRBJ2-3	.	TGTGCCAGCAGTGAAGCCACCCACGGGGTGACGCAGTATTTT	CASSEATHGVTQYF
16	TRBV19	.	TRBJ2-5	.	TGTGCCAGTAGTATAAATCCCCCGCGGGAACAAGAGACCCAGTACTTC	CASSINPPREQETQYF
13	TRBV30	once	TRBJ1-1	.	TGTGCCTGGAGGGGAGGACGCAACACTGAAGCTTTCTTT	CAWRGGRNTEAFF
15	TRBV4-1	.	TRBJ2-5	.	TGCGCCAGCAGCTGGGGGGAAGGTGGCCAAGAGACCCAGTACTTC	CASSWGEGGQETQYF
14	TRBV28	.	TRBJ2-5	TRBD1	TGTGCCAGCAGTTATCAGGGGGCAAGGGAGACCCAGTACTTC	CASSYQGARETQYF
13	TRBV10-3	few	TRBJ1-1	.	TGTGCCATTCAAGGGGTTTCTAACACTGAAGCTTTCTTT	CAIQGVSNTEAFF
13	TRBV5-1	.	TRBJ2-3	.	TGCGCCAGCAGCGCCCAACTAACGGATACGCAGTATTTT	CASSAQLTDTQYF
14	TRBV7-2	.	TRBJ2-5	.	TGTGCCAGCAGACGACCCGGGTCGGGGGAGACCCAGTACTTC	CASRRPGSGETQYF
16	TRBV7-2	once	TRBJ2-5	.	TGTGCCAGCAGCTTAGCGAGCACAGCAGGCCAAGAGACCCAGTACTTC	CASSLASTAGQETQYF
14	TRBV6-6	.	TRBJ1-1	TRBD1	TGTGCCAGCAGGGACAGGTTTGGGAACACTGAAGCTTTCTTT	CASRDRFGNTEAFF
15	TRBV6-2/TRBV6-3	once	TRBJ2-7	TRBD1	TGTGCCAGCAGTTATAGGACAGGGGTATCCTACGAGCAGTACTTC	CASSYRTGVSYEQYF
15	TRBV6-2/TRBV6-3	.	TRBJ2-3	.	TGTGCCAGCAGTAAGAGGCGGGGTAGCACAGATACGCAGTATTTT	CASSKRRGSTDTQYF
17	TRBV5-1	.	TRBJ2-1	TRBD2	TGCGCCAGCAGCTCGGGAAGGACTAGCTTCTCCTACAATGAGCAGTTCTTC	CASSSGRTSFSYNEQFF
15	TRBV5-1	once	TRBJ1-5	TRBD1	TGCGCCAGCAGCTGGGGGACAGGTAGCAATCAGCCCCAGCATTTT	CASSWGTGSNQPQHF
16	TRBV14	.	TRBJ2-2	.	TGTGCCAGCAGCCAAGTAGGAGGATTTATCACCGGGGAGCTGTTTTTT	CASSQVGGFITGELFF
14	TRBV4-1	.	TRBJ1-2	.	TGCGCCAGCAGCCCTATCGTCGATAACTATGGCTACACCTTC	CASSPIVDNYGYTF
11	TRBV6-2/TRBV6-3	.	TRBJ2-5	.	TGTGCCAGCAGTTCCGAGGAGACCCAGTACTTC	CASSSEETQYF
15	TRBV28	.	TRBJ2-2	TRBD1	TGTGCCACCTCCTTGGGCCAGGGGGCGACCGGGGAGCTGTTTTTT	CATSLGQGATGELFF
16	TRBV9	.	TRBJ2-3	.	TGTGCCAGCAGCGTTGCTGGAGCGGAATATTCAGATACGCAGTATTTT	CASSVAGAEYSDTQYF
15	TRBV6-5	.	TRBJ2-7	.	TGTGCCAGCAGTTACTCGAGGGAACGGGCCTACGAGCAGTACTTC	CASSYSRERAYEQYF
11	TRBV7-3	.	TRBJ2-7	.	TGTGCCACCTGGGGCCCCTACGAGCAGTACTTC	CATWGPYEQYF
14	TRBV29-1	.	TRBJ1-4	.	TGCAGCGTTGAAGATCGGGGGAGAAGTGAAAAACTGTTTTTT	CSVEDRGRSEKLFF
15	TRBV5-1	.	TRBJ2-4	TRBD1	TGCGCCAGCAGCTCTTTTACGGGACAGACAAACATTCAGTACTTC	CASSSFTGQTNIQYF
17	TRBV5-1	.	TRBJ2-3	TRBD2	TGCGCCAGCAGCTTGGCCTTCACTAGCGGGAACACAGATACGCAGTATTTT	CASSLAFTSGNTDTQYF
16	TRBV3-1/TRBV3-2	.	TRBJ2-4	TRBD2	TGTGCCAGCAGCCAAGATAGAGCGGGAGGAAAAAACATTCAGTACTTC	CASSQDRAGGKNIQYF
14	TRBV5-5	.	TRBJ2-5	.	TGTGCCAGCAGCTTGGGTCGCGGGCAAGAGACCCAGTACTTC	CASSLGRGQETQYF
14	TRBV2	.	TRBJ2-1	.	TGTGCCAGCAGTCCCGAGGCTGGATTCAATGAGCAGTTCTTC	CASSPEAGFNEQFF
14	TRBV7-2	.	TRBJ2-2	.	TGTGCCAGCAGCCCTGGACAGCCCACCGGGGAGCTGTTTTTT	CASSPGQPTGELFF
14	TRBV4-1	.	TRBJ2-7	.	TGCGCCAGCAGCCATCGGGACAACTCCTACGAGCAGTACTTC	CASSHRDNSYEQYF
13	TRBV7-3	once	TRBJ2-5	TRBD1	TGTGCCAGCAGCCCGGGACAGGAAGAGACCCAGTACTTC	CASSPGQEETQYF
14	TRBV28	.	TRBJ2-2	.	TGTGCCAGCAGCCTCACAACGAACACCGGGGAGCTGTTTTTT	CASSLTTNTGELFF
14	TRBV7-9	.	TRBJ1-4	.	TGTGCCAGCAGCCAGGGATCTTTGGATGAAAAACTGTTTTTT	CASSQGSLDEKLFF
15	TRBV3-1/TRBV3-2	once	TRBJ1-1	.	TGTGCCAGCAGCCATGGCGACAGGCGTCACACTGAAGCTTTCTTT	CASSHGDRRHTEAFF
16	TRBV27	.	TRBJ2-3	TRBD2	TGTGCCAGCAGTCTAGGGACTAGCGGGGCCACAGATACGCAGTATTTT	CASSLGTSGATDTQYF